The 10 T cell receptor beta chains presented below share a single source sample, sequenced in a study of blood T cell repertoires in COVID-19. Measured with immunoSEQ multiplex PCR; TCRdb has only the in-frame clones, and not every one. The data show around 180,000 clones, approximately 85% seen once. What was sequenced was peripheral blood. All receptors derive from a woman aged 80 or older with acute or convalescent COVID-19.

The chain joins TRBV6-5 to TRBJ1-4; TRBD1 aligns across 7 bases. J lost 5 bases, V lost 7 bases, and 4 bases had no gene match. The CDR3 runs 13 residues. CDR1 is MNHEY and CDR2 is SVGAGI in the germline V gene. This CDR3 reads CASKGAPNEKLFF. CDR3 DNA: TGTGCCAGCAAGGGGGCGCCGAATGAAAAACTGTTTTTT.

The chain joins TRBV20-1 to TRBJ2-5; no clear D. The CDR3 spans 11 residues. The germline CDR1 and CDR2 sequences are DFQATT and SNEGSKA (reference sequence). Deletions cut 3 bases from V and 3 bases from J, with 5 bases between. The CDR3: CSASAEETQYF. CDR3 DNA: TGCAGTGCTAGTGCGGAAGAGACCCAGTACTTC.

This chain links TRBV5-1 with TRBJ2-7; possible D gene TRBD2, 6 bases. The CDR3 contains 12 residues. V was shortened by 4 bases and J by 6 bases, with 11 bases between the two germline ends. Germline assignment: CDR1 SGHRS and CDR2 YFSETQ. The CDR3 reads CASSRLGAEQYF. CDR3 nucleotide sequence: TGCGCCAGCAGCCGACTAGGTGCCGAGCAGTACTTC.

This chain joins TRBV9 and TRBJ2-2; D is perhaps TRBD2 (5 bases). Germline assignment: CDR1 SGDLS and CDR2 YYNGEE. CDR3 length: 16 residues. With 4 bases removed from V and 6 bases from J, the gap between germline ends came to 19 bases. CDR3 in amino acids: CASSPKLTGIAGELFF. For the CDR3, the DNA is TGTGCCAGCAGCCCCAAACTTACGGGGATCGCCGGGGAGCTGTTTTTT.

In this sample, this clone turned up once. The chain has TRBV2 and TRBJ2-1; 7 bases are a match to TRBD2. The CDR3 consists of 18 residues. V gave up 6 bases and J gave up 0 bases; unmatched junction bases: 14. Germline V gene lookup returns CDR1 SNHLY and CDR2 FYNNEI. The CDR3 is CASRSREASGSSYNEQFF. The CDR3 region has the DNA TGTGCCAGCAGATCCAGAGAGGCTAGCGGTAGCTCCTACAATGAGCAGTTCTTC.

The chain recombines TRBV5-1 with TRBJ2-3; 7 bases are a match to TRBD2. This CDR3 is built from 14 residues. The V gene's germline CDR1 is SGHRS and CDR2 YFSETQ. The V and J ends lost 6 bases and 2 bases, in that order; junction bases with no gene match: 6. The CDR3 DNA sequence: TGCGCCAGCAAGAGCGGGACGGTCACAGATACGCAGTATTTT. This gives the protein CASKSGTVTDTQYF.

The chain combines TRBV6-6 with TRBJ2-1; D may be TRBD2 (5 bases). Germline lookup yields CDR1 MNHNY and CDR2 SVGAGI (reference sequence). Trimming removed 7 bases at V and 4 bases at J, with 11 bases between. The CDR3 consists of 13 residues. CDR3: CASTSTGYNEQFF. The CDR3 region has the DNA TGTGCCAGCACCTCGACGGGATACAATGAGCAGTTCTTC.

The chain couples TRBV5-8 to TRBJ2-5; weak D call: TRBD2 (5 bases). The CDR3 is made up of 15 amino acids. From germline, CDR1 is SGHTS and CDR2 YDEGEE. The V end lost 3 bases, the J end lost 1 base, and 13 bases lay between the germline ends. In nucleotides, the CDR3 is TGTGCCAGCAGCTCCGGGAATTGGCCCCAAGAGACCCAGTACTTC. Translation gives CASSSGNWPQETQYF. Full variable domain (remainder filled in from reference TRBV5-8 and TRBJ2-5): EAGVTQSPTHLIKTRGQQATLRCSPISGHTSVYWYQQALGLGLQFLLWYDEGEERNRGNFPPRFSGRQFPNYSSELNVNALELEDSALYLCASSSGNWPQETQYFGPGTRLLVL.

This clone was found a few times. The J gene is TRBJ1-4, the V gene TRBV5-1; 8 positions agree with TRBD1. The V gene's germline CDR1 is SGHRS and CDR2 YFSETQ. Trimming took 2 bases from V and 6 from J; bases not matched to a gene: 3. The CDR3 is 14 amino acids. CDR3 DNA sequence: TGCGCCAGCAGCTTTCAGGGGGCGGATGAAAAACTGTTTTTT. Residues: CASSFQGADEKLFF.

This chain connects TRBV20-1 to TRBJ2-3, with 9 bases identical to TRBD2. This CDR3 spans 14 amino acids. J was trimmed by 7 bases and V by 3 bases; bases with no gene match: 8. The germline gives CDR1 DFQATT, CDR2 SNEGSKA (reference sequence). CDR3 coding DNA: TGCAGTGCTAGTTGGGCGGGGGGGCATTATACGCAGTATTTT. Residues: CSASWAGGHYTQYF.